This T cell receptor beta chain was observed in a study of blood T cells in healthy people across ages. Overall study: Capture via template switching afforded approximately one barcoded beta molecule per two T cells.

The germline CDR1 and CDR2 sequences are MNHNY and SVGAGI (reference sequence). The CDR3 length is 13 residues. Trimming removed 8 bases from V and 9 bases from J, with 14 bases in between. A second PCR of roughly 7 to 11 cycles used a sample-barcoded 5' primer and a J-beta primer mix. TCRdb fed the 5' RACE reads into MiXCR, producing one record per CDR3 protein. The sample carries hundreds of thousands of distinct CDR3 sequences, approximately 51% recorded once. The source material was blood. This clonotype originated in a man between 60 and 75 years old in good health. V usage is TRBV6-6 and J usage is TRBJ1-6; D is uncertain. Here the CDR3 DNA reads TGTGCCAGCGCTGGGAGTGACCCTTCACCCCTCCACTTT. Its translation: CASAGSDPSPLHF.